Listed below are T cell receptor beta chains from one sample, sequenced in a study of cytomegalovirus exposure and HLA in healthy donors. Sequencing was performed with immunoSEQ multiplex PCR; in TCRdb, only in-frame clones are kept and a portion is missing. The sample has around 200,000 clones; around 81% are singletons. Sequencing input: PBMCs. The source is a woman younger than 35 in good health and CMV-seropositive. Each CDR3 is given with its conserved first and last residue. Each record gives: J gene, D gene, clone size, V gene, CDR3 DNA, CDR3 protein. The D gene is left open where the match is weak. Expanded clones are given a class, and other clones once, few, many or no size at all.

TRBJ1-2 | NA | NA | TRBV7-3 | TGTGCCAGCAGCTACGGACAGCCGCGCACCTTC | CASSYGQPRTF
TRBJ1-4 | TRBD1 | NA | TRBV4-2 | TGTGCCAGCAGCCACGCCGGGACAGCTGGTAATGAAAAACTGTTTTTT | CASSHAGTAGNEKLFF
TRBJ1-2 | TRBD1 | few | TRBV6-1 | TGTGCCAGCAGTGGGACAGGGCATGGCTACACCTTC | CASSGTGHGYTF
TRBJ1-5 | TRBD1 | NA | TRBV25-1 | TGTGCCAGCAGTGATGGCAGGGGGGACCACAATCAGCCCCAGCATTTT | CASSDGRGDHNQPQHF
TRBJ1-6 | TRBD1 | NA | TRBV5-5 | TGTGCCAGCAGCCCGGGGACAGGGAGGAATTCACCCCTCCACTTT | CASSPGTGRNSPLHF
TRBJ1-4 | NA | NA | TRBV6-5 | TGTGCCAGCAGCTCGGGGGGTTATGATGAAAAACTGTTTTTT | CASSSGGYDEKLFF
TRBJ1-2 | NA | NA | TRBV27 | TGTGCCAGCAGTTTACGGGCAGGGCATTTTGATGGCTACACCTTC | CASSLRAGHFDGYTF
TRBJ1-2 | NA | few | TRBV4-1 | TGCGCCAGCAGCCAAGGTCAGGCAAGGAACTATGGCTACACCTTC | CASSQGQARNYGYTF
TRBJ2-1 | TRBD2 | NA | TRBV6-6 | TGTGCCAGCAGGACCCGACTAGCGGGGGGGGTCAATGAGCAGTTCTTC | CASRTRLAGGVNEQFF
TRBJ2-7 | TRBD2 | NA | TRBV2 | TGTGCCAGCAGCGATACTAGCGGATACTACGAGCAGTACTTC | CASSDTSGYYEQYF
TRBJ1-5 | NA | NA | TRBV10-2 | TGCGCCAGCAGTCCAAGTGGCGTGGGCCAGCCCCAGCATTTT | CASSPSGVGQPQHF
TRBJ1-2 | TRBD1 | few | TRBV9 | TGTGCCAGCAGCGTAGAGTGGGCCCGGGACAGCTCCTATGGCTACACCTTC | CASSVEWARDSSYGYTF
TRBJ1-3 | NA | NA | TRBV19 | TGTGCCAGTAGTATTCGGTTCGCGGGGGGTTCTGGAAACACCATATATTTT | CASSIRFAGGSGNTIYF
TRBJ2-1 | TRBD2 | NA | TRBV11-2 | TGTGCCAGCAGCTTCGGACTAGCGGGGTGGGATGAGCAGTTCTTC | CASSFGLAGWDEQFF
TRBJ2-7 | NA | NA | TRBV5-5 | TGTGCCAGCAGCTTGTCCGGCAGGGCCCCTGATTACGAGCAGTACTTC | CASSLSGRAPDYEQYF
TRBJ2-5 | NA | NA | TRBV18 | TGTGCCAGCTCACCGAGAGGTGAGAGCCAGTACTTC | CASSPRGESQYF
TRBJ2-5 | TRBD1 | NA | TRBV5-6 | TGTGCCAGCTCTCCAGACAGGGGGGGTCGAGAGACCCAGTACTTC | CASSPDRGGRETQYF
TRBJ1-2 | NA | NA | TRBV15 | TGTGCCACCAGCAGAGATCGGGAACAGGGACACGGCTACACCTTC | CATSRDREQGHGYTF
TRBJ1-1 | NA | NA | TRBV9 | TGTGCCAGCAGCACTGTTGGGCAGGTCGTCACTGAAGCTTTCTTT | CASSTVGQVVTEAFF
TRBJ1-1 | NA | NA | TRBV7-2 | TGTGCCAGCAGCTCGCTTGTGGGCAACACTGAAGCTTTCTTT | CASSSLVGNTEAFF
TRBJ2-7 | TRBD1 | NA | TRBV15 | TGTGCCACCAGCAGGGAACAACAGGGGACGGACGAGCAGTACTTC | CATSREQQGTDEQYF
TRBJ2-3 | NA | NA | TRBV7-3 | TGTGCCAGCAGTAAGGGAGACACAGATACGCAGTATTTT | CASSKGDTDTQYF
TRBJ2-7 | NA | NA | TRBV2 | TGTGCCAGCGCACTGGGTGACACGGACGAGCAGTACTTC | CASALGDTDEQYF